This T cell receptor beta chain was found in a study of PD-L1 blockade in urothelial cancer. The overall study: Blood analysis occurred 3 weeks (second dose) and 6 weeks after treatment start. The study recovered a median of approximately 150,000 T cells per blood sample.

The time point: peripheral blood 6 weeks after treatment start. Details on this clone: A junction boundary mismatches the germline segment, possibly from a read error.

Measured with immunoSEQ multiplex PCR; TCRdb has only the in-frame clones, and not every one. The data hold around 110,000 clones, with around 89% observed a single time. Germline V gene sequence: CDR1 KGHSH, CDR2 LQKENI. The CDR3 sequence is 17 residues long. The chain combines TRBV18 with TRBJ2-7; 12 nucleotides agree with TRBD2. The sequence was collected from a man aged 60 to 69 with urothelial cancer. The source material was PBMCs, sampled around atezolizumab (anti-PD-L1) treatment. For the CDR3, the DNA is TGTGCCAGCTCGCCACGCTGGACTAGCGGGGACCTCTCCGAGCAGTACTTC. Its translation: CASSPRWTSGDLSEQYF.